This T cell receptor beta chain was retrieved from a study of T cells after yellow fever vaccination. Study in general: For low cell numbers, libraries were made with SMART-Seq v4 Ultra Low Input.

V lost 3 bases and J 2 bases, leaving 11 bases between the germline ends. This CDR3 region has 14 residues. TCRdb redid the calling of the 5' RACE reads with MiXCR, one entry per CDR3 protein. The sample carries 550,000 or so distinct CDR3 sequences, 15% to 20% recorded once. The gene calls are TRBV12-3 or TRBV12-4 and TRBJ2-7; D might be TRBD1 (5 bases). The receptor was isolated from a man in his thirties or forties who received the YFV17D yellow fever vaccine. The sample was PBMCs, taken 15 days after the yellow fever booster vaccination. The CDR3 here is CASSFVQVAYEQYF. The CDR3 DNA reads as TGTGCCAGCAGTTTCGTACAGGTAGCCTACGAGCAGTACTTC.